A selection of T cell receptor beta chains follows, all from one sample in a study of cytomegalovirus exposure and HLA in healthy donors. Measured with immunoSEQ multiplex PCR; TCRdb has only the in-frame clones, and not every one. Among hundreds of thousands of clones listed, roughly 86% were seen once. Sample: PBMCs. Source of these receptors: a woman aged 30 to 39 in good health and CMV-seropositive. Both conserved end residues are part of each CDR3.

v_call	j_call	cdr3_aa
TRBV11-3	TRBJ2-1	CASSSRRLAGYNEQFF
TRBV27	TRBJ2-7	CASKNRGLHEQYF
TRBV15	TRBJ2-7	CATSPRRGTEQYF
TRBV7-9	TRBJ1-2	CASSFTGPMGGYTF
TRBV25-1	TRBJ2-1	CASSDEGLAGNEQFF
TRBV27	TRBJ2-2	CASSLSNRDPSRELFF
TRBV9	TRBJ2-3	CASSVVGTDTQYF
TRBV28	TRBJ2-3	CASSPPGLGSLGQYF
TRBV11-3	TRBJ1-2	CASSLVQGMSGYTF
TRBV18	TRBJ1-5	CASSISGGAGNQPQHF
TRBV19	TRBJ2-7	CASSPGLADYEQYF
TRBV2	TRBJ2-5	CASTFGTYKETQYF
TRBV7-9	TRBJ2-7	CASSTSGMVYEQYF
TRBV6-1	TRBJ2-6	CASSDESSGANVLTF
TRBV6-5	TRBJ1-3	CASSTTDNSGNTIYF
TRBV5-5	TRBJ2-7	CASRSHSDSYEQYF
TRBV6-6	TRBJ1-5	CASRRTGFNNQPQHF
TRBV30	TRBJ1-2	CAWSVGGGLGNYGYTF
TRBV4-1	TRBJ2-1	CASSSGSGQSYNEQFF
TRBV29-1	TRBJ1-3	CSVESLQGNTIYF
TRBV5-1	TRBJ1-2	CASSLTGQSNYGYTF
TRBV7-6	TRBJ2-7	CASSEREPYEQYF
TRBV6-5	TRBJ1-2	CASSYGPDGANYGYTF
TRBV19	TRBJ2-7	CASSVAAGTYEQYF
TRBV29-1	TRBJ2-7	CSVEDRARGEQYF
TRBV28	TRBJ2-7	CASSSPIAIASYEQYF
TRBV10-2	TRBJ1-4	CASSESAGITNEKLFF
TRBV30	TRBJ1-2	CAWWGLRNYGYTF
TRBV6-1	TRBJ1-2	CASRTGEGYGYTF
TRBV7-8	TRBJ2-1	CASNLPDTFYNEQFF
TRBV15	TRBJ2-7	CATSRSPGGLYEQYF
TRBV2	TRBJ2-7	CASNIHPASYEQYF
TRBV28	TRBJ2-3	CASSLPGTGGGDTQYF
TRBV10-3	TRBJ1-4	CAISPERAGYNEKLFF
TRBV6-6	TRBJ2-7	CASRPSGTSGSREQYF
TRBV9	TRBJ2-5	CASSDARLAGVETQYF
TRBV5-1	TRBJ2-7	CASSFLAGAGEVFEQYF
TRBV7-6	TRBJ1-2	CASRNDYSYGYTF